These 18 T cell receptor beta chains were sequenced from one sample in a study of cytomegalovirus exposure and HLA in healthy donors. PCR primers comprised 60 Vbeta and 13 Jbeta primers. Profiling relied on immunoSEQ multiplex PCR, and the TCRdb table lists in-frame clones only, not all of them. Counted here are roughly 150,000 clones, more than 75% occurring once; the ten biggest clones make up approximately 15%. The source material was PBMCs. Receptors were obtained from a woman aged 40 to 50 in good health and CMV-seronegative.

CDR3 region: CASSSGTGSYGYTF. In nucleotides, the CDR3 is TGTGCCAGCAGTTCTGGGACAGGGAGCTATGGCTACACCTTC. The rearrangement uses TRBV28 and TRBJ1-2; 9 bases match TRBD1. CDR1 MDHEN and CDR2 SYDVKM come from the germline V gene. Trimming took 4 bases from V and 4 from J; bases not matched to a gene: 4. The CDR3 has 14 residues.

In DNA form, the CDR3 reads TGTGCCGGAGCCGGGAAGGACACTGAAGCTTTCTTT. Protein: CAGAGKDTEAFF. The V and J genes are TRBV19 and TRBJ1-1; D not resolved. The CDR3 has 12 amino acids. V was clipped by 11 bases and J by 3 bases, with 13 bases between them. Germline V gene lookup returns CDR1 LNHDA and CDR2 SQIVND (reference sequence).

The chain uses TRBV5-6 and TRBJ2-3, with unresolved D. The CDR3 runs 16 residues. Trimming took 3 bases from V and 0 from J, leaving 14 bases between them. Per germline, CDR1 SGHDT and CDR2 YYEEEE. CDR3 sequence reads: CASSYLAGTSTDTQYF. In DNA, the CDR3 is TGTGCCAGCAGCTACCTGGCAGGCACTAGCACAGATACGCAGTATTTT.

The rearrangement links TRBV5-1 to TRBJ1-1; maybe TRBD1 (5 bases). The CDR3 sequence is 15 residues long. V gave up 4 bases and J gave up 5 bases, with 18 bases separating them. The V gene's germline CDR1 is SGHRS and CDR2 YFSETQ. The CDR3 here is CASSPGLPTGTEAFF. CDR3 sequence (DNA): TGCGCCAGCAGCCCGGGACTTCCTACCGGGACTGAAGCTTTCTTT.

The chain couples TRBV12-5 to TRBJ2-7; D ambiguous. This CDR3 is 13 amino acids long. The germline V and J ends were trimmed by 5 bases and 4 bases, with 12 bases remaining between them. The germline CDR1 and CDR2 sequences are LGHNT and FRNRAP. The CDR3 DNA is TGTGCTAGTGGTCCCGAGGTTGGGTACGAGCAGTACTTC. This gives the protein CASGPEVGYEQYF.

The chain combines TRBV18 with TRBJ2-5, with unresolved D. Germline lookup yields CDR1 KGHSH and CDR2 LQKENI. This CDR3 comprises 13 residues. V was clipped by 4 bases and J by 2 bases, with 8 bases between them. The CDR3 here is CASSLPLQETQYF. The CDR3 DNA reads TGTGCCAGCTCACTTCCACTTCAAGAGACCCAGTACTTC.

This sequence joins TRBV21-1 and TRBJ2-5; TRBD2, the table's D call, was not compared with the DNA. TRBV21-1 is a known pseudogene. The CDR3 loop spans 17 amino acids. DNA of the CDR3: TGTGCCAGCAGCAAAGAGCGGAGTAGCGGGGGGGGAGAGACCCAGTACTTC. Its translation is CASSKERSSGGGETQYF.

V and J are TRBV5-6 and TRBJ1-5, with no clear D. With 1 base removed from V and 2 bases from J, the gap between germline ends came to 13 bases. The CDR3 sequence is 16 residues long. Per the germline V gene, CDR1 is SGHDT and CDR2 is YYEEEE. CDR3 loop: CASSLFLGIRNQPQHF. The CDR3 DNA reads TGTGCCAGCAGCTTGTTTCTGGGCATACGCAATCAGCCCCAGCATTTT.

The genes are TRBV4-2 and TRBJ2-1, with 11 nucleotides matching TRBD2. The CDR3 spans 16 residues. Germline CDR1 and CDR2: LGHNA and YNFKEQ. V shed 1 base and J 10 bases; nucleotides not matched to a gene: 9. The CDR3 nucleotides read TGTGCCAGCAGCCAAGTTAGCGGGGGGGCCCCAGGCGAGCAGTTCTTC. Translation gives CASSQVSGGAPGEQFF.

As for this clone: At one end, the junction sequence differs from germline, possibly due to a read error. The gene calls are TRBV25-1 and TRBJ2-6, with D possibly TRBD1 on 5 matching bases. Germline loops: CDR1 MGHDK, CDR2 SYGVNS. The CDR3 extends over 14 amino acids. DNA of the CDR3: TGTGCCAGCAGTGAAGACCCTGGGGCCAACGGCCTGACTTTC. It encodes CASSEDPGANGLTF.

This clone appeared once. The chain joins TRBV2 to TRBJ1-2; D ambiguous. The CDR3 has 11 residues. With 7 bases removed from V and 8 bases from J, the gap between germline ends came to 11 bases. Germline CDR1 and CDR2: SNHLY and FYNNEI. CDR3 bases: TGTGCCAGCACCTGGGAGATAGGCTACACCTTC. Its translation is CASTWEIGYTF.

The chain is built from TRBV7-9 and TRBJ1-1, with D perhaps TRBD1 (5 bases). From germline, CDR1 is SEHNR and CDR2 FQNEAQ (reference sequence). This CDR3 contains 15 residues. V was cut by 3 bases and J by 1 base, with 12 bases left in between. CDR3 amino acids: CASSLGGPGNTEAFF. The CDR3 DNA reads TGTGCCAGCAGCTTGGGGGGTCCAGGGAACACTGAAGCTTTCTTT.

The V and J genes are TRBV5-4 and TRBJ1-5, with unresolved D. The V end was cut by 2 bases, the J end by 6 bases, with 12 bases between. The CDR3 runs 14 residues. Per germline, CDR1 SGHNT and CDR2 YYREEE (reference sequence). CDR3 amino acids: CASSLRPGSQPQHF. CDR3 nucleotide sequence: TGTGCCAGCAGCTTAAGACCCGGGAGTCAGCCCCAGCATTTT.

CDR3: CASSPGQGFSGANVLTF. The DNA for the CDR3 is TGTGCCAGCAGCCCAGGACAGGGCTTCTCTGGGGCCAACGTCCTGACTTTC. The genes are TRBV25-1 and TRBJ2-6; the match to TRBD1 covers 8 bases. J lost 0 bases, V lost 6 bases, and 7 bases had no gene match. CDR3 length equals 17 residues. The germline gives CDR1 MGHDK, CDR2 SYGVNS.

This rearrangement joins TRBV6-4 to TRBJ1-6, with 8 positions matching TRBD1. V lost 6 bases, J lost 5 bases, and 3 bases stayed unmatched. The CDR3 sequence is 14 residues long. CDR1 and CDR2 (germline): MRHNA, SNTAGT. The DNA for the CDR3 is TGTGCCAGCAGAGGACAGGGCGATAATTCACCCCTCCACTTT. Translation: CASRGQGDNSPLHF.

The chain uses TRBV28 and TRBJ2-2; 7 positions agree with TRBD1. Losses at the gene ends were 8 bases for V and 4 bases for J; bases not matched to a gene: 7. The CDR3 consists of 14 residues. Germline values: CDR1 MDHEN, CDR2 SYDVKM. For the CDR3, the DNA is TGTGCCAGCGGAAAGCGGACAGGCACCGGGGAGCTGTTTTTT. This codes for CASGKRTGTGELFF. Full variable domain (outside the CDR3, taken from reference TRBV28 and TRBJ2-2): DVKVTQSSRYLVKRTGEKVFLECVQDMDHENMFWYRQDPGLGLRLIYFSYDVKMKEKGDIPEGYSVSREKKERFSLILESASTNQTSMYLCASGKRTGTGELFFGEGSRLTVL.

The chain is built from TRBV6-1 and TRBJ1-2, with D tentatively TRBD1 (6 bases). This CDR3 contains 13 residues. Trimming stripped 7 bases from V and 4 bases from J, with 13 bases between. CDR1 is MNHNS, CDR2 SASEGT, per germline. DNA for the CDR3: TGTGCCAGCATAGGGGGGGCGGGCTATGGCTACACCTTC. As protein: CASIGGAGYGYTF.

The gene calls are TRBV7-2 and TRBJ1-5, with 9 bases that match TRBD1. V was pared by 5 bases and J by 1 base, with 3 bases of the junction left unmatched. The CDR3 is 15 amino acids. Germline V gene sequence: CDR1 SGHTA, CDR2 FQGNSA. This CDR3 is CASSPQGASNQPQHF. The CDR3 nucleotides read TGTGCCAGCAGCCCACAGGGGGCGAGCAATCAGCCCCAGCATTTT.